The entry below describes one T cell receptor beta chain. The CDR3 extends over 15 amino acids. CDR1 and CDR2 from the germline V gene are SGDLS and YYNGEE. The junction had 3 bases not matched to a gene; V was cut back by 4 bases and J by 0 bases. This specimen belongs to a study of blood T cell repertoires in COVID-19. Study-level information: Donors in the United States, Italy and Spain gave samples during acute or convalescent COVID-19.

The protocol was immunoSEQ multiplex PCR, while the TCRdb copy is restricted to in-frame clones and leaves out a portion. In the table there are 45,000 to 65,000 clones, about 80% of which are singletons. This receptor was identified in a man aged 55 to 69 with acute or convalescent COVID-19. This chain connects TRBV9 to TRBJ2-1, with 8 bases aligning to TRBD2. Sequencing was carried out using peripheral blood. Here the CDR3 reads CASSPGGNSYNEQFF. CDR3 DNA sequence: TGTGCCAGCAGCCCGGGGGGGAACTCCTACAATGAGCAGTTCTTC.